This T cell receptor (beta chain) was documented in a study of human T cells and chemical hapten exposure (dated by TCRdb to the early 2020s). Concerning the study at large: For sensitization, 2% DPC in acetone was applied to a roughly 2 cm by roughly 2 cm area of upper inner arm skin. Patch tests used Finn chambers with 0.01% DPC on the upper back, scored after 6 days by International Contact Dermatitis Research Group standards. In alopecia patients, the study followed how the peripheral blood TCR repertoire changed in vivo over primary and secondary sensitization to diphenylcyclopropenone (DPC), a hapten. Throughout the study period of roughly five months, patients also received therapeutic DPC doses to the scalp every week. Blood was sampled from patients pre-sensitization (week 0) and at 2, 6 and about 24 weeks after DPC sensitization. Libraries were pooled for sequencing, and per-sample TCR yields varied mainly because of small differences in library volumes within the pool. For TCR sequencing, blood came from over 25 alopecia patients at anywhere from one to four time points (pre-sensitization, 2, 6 and 24 weeks). The patient cohort, mostly female, included alopecia areata with under or over 50% scalp involvement, alopecia totalis and alopecia universalis.

Library creation used RACE. Instrument on record: NextSeq 500. Library preparation attached unique molecular identifiers to individual cDNA molecules for quantitative, reproducible TCR counting. For every blood RNA sample, sequencing covered both the TCR alpha and TCR beta chains. The authors processed their data as follows. Samples had a median of roughly 91,000 TCRs, with a range from roughly 23,224 to 700,000. V, J and CDR3 annotation of the TCR reads was performed with the Decombinator software suite. For the PS versus PT1 abundance plots, all samples were subsampled to the same number of TCRs (28,000). TCRs were defined as expanded if absent before sensitization and observed at least eight times at the 2-week time point. The public reads were quality trimmed at Q25 with fastp and then assembled into clones with MiXCR by TCRdb, keeping productive beta chains. A single entry per CDR3 protein holds the most common genes and DNA from its merged rows. The V and J calls follow TCRdb's processing rather than the paper's. A total of some 71,000 distinct CDR3 sequences appear in this sample, 11% of them only once. The top ten clones comprise more than 1.3% of the sample.

This clonotype occurred a few times. The specificity of this receptor is unknown. One base away there is no much larger clone; base qualities are not given. The study at large found these results: Patch test score correlated positively with the number of PT1 expanded TCRs, reaching significance at thresholds 8, 16 and 32 but not at 4. Compared with pre-sensitization or healthy control sets, expanded TCRs formed significantly more large CDR3 similarity clusters, which is consistent with antigen-driven responses. Because all patients had alopecia, a presumed autoimmune disease, the immune response of the patients might differ from that of healthy individuals. After repeated subsampling, changes were observed in the strength of the expansion versus patch-test correlation and in the threshold at which the correlation became significant. DPC sensitization did not change the number of TCRs with a frequency above 1 in 1000, and there was no evidence of changes in global repertoire structure.

The sample's time point label, in plain terms: patch test 3, about 24 weeks after DPC sensitization. Reading the label with the study, this specimen's treatment or condition is: therapeutic diphenylcyclopropenone sensitization with weekly scalp DPC. At each patch-test visit, blood was drawn before the patch test was applied. Eligible patients were aged 18 to 70, diagnosed with alopecia, deemed suitable for DPC therapy, and excluded if pregnant. Unfractionated whole blood was collected in Tempus Blood RNA tubes, and total RNA was extracted from that blood. The clonotype was recovered from a woman between 50 and 59 years old with alopecia areata. Some clones in this sample may be carry-over from other donors' samples. This material consisted of whole blood, taken in connection with sensitization to the hapten diphenylcyclopropenone (DPC).

CDR3 loop: CASRPGISNQPQHF. The bases are TGTGCCAGCAGACCAGGGATAAGCAATCAGCCCCAGCATTTT. The chain was built from TRBV28 and TRBJ1-5, and possibly TRBD1, on 5 matching bases. V is pared back by 6 bases and J by 1 base, with 10 bases lying between the germline termini. According to the germline V gene, CDR1 reads MDHEN and CDR2 reads SYDVKM. The CDR3 starts with the cysteine, ends with the phenylalanine, and has 14 residues. CDR3 DNA is the only sequence kept; it has 42 bases, read in frame from the first base.